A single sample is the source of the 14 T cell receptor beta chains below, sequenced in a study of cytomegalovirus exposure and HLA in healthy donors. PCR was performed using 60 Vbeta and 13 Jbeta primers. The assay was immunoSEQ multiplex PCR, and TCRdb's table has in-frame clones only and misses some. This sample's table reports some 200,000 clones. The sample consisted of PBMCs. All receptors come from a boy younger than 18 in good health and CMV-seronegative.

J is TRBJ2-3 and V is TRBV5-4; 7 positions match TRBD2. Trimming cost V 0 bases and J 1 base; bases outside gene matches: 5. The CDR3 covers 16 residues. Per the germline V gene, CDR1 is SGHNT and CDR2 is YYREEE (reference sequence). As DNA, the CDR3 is TGTGCCAGCAGCTTGGTCTGGCTAGCGGGCACAGATACGCAGTATTTT. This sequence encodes CASSLVWLAGTDTQYF.

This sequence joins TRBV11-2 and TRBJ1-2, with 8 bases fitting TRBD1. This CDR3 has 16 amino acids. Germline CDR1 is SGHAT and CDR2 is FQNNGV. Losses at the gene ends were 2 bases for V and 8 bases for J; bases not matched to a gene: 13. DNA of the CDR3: TGTGCCAGCAGCTTAAGTATCCAGGGGGCGTTGGGAGGCTACACCTTC. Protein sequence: CASSLSIQGALGGYTF.

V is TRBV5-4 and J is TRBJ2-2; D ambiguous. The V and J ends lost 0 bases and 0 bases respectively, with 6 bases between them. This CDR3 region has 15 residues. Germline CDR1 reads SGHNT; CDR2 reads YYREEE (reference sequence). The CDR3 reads CASSLAHSNTGELFF. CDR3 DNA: TGTGCCAGCAGCTTGGCCCACTCGAACACCGGGGAGCTGTTTTTT.

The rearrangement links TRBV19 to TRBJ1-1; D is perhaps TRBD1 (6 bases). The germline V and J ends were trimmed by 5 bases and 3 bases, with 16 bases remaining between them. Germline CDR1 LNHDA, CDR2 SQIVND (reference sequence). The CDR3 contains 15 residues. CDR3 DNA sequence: TGTGCCAGTAGTGGCTCGGGGGGGGCTTACACTGAAGCTTTCTTT. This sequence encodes CASSGSGGAYTEAFF.

The CDR3 sequence: CASSLAAPYEQYF. For the CDR3, the DNA is TGTGCCAGCAGCCTGGCGGCCCCCTACGAGCAGTACTTC. V gene TRBV7-9 combines with J gene TRBJ2-7, with unresolved D. Germline V gives CDR1 SEHNR, CDR2 FQNEAQ (reference sequence). The CDR3 consists of 13 residues. V was cut by 5 bases and J by 2 bases, with 10 bases left in between.

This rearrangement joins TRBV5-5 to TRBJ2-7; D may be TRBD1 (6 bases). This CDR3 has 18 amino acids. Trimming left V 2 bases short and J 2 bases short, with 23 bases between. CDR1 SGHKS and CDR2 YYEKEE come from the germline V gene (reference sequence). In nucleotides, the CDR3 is TGTGCCAGCAGCTTATCTCTTCGACAGGCAGATCTAACCTACGAGCAGTACTTC. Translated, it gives CASSLSLRQADLTYEQYF.

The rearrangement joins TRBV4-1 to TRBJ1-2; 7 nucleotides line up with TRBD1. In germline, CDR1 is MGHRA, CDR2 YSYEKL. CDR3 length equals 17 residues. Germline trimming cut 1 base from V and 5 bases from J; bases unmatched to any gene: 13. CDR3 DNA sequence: TGCGCCAGCAGCCAAGTTCGCTCTGAGGGGGCGGGTTATGGCTACACCTTC. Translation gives CASSQVRSEGAGYGYTF.

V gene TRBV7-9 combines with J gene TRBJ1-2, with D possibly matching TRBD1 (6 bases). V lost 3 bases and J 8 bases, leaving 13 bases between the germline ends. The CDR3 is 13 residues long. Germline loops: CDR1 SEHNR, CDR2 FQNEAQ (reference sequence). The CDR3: CASSLQGREGYTF. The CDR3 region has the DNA TGTGCCAGCAGCTTGCAGGGGAGGGAGGGCTACACCTTC. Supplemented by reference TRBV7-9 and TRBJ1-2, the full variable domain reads DTGVSQNPRHKITKRGQNVTFRCDPISEHNRLYWYRQTLGQGPEFLTYFQNEAQLEKSRLLSDRFSAERPKGSFSTLEIQRTEQGDSAMYLCASSLQGREGYTFGSGTRLTVV.

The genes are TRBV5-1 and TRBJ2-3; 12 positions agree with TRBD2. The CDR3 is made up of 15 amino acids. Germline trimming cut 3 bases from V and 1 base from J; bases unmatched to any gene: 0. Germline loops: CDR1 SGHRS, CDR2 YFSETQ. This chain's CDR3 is CASSSSGGGTDTQYF. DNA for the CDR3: TGCGCCAGCAGCTCTAGCGGGGGGGGCACAGATACGCAGTATTTT.

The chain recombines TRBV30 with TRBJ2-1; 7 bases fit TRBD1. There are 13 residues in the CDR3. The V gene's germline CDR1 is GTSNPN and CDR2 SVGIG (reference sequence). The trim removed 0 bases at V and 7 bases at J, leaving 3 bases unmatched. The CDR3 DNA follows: TGTGCCTGGAGTGTAGGGGGACAGAATGAGCAGTTCTTC. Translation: CAWSVGGQNEQFF.

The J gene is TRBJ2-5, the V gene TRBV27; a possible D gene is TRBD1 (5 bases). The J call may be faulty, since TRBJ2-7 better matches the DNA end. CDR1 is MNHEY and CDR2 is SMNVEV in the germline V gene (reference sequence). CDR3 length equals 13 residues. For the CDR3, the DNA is TGTGCCAGCAGAGACAGTCGATCGTACGAGCAGTACTTC. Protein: CASRDSRSYEQYF.

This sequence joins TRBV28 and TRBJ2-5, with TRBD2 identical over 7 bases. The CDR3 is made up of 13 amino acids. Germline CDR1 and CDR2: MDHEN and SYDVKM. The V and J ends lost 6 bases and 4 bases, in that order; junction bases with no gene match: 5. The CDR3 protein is CASSWDYLETQYF. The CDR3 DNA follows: TGTGCCAGCAGCTGGGACTACTTAGAGACCCAGTACTTC.

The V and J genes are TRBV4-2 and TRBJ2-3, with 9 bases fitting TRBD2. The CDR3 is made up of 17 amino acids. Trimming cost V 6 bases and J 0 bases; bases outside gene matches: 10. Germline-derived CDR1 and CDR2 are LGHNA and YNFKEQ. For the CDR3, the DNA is TGTGCCAGCAGTCCTACAGGTGCGGGGGGGAGCACAGATACGCAGTATTTT. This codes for CASSPTGAGGSTDTQYF.

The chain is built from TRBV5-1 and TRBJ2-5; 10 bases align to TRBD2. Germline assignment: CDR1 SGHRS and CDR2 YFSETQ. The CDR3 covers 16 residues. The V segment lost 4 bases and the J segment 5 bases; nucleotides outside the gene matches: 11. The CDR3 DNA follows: TGCGCCAGCAGCAAGGGGAGCGGGGGGGCCAAGGAGACCCAGTACTTC. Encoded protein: CASSKGSGGAKETQYF.